A single count supports the clone carrying this TCR beta chain. This record belongs to a study of T cells in Graves' hyperthyroidism and ophthalmopathy. The PBMCs were taken from 10 ml of fresh peripheral blood. This CDR3 is 15 amino acids long. Per germline, CDR1 MDHEN and CDR2 SYDVKM. The ends were cut back, 3 bases at V and 5 bases at J, with 16 bases in the middle. Authors of the study amplified TCR beta CDR3 regions from RNA transcripts. An initial round of RT-PCR targeting the TCR CDR3 relied on the HTBI primer set. MiXCR, applied by TCRdb to the multiplex PCR reads, yields one record per CDR3 protein. The table has 730,000 or so distinct CDR3 sequences, around 20% seen once.

The sample consisted of blood. The chain is built from TRBV28 and TRBJ1-2; TRBD1 might be the D (5 bases). The source is a woman aged 50 to 60 with Graves' hyperthyroidism that later progressed to Graves' ophthalmopathy. The CDR3 protein is CASSFRPGGKYGYTF. CDR3 bases: TGTGCCAGCAGTTTTAGGCCCGGGGGGAAATATGGCTACACCTTC.